This TCR beta chain came from a study of cytomegalovirus exposure and HLA in healthy donors. CDR1 is SGHTA and CDR2 is FQGNSA in the germline V gene. This CDR3 has 17 amino acids. Trimming cost V 4 bases and J 7 bases; bases outside gene matches: 12. The primer mix had 60 Vbeta and 13 Jbeta primers. TCRdb's table, derived via immunoSEQ multiplex PCR, lists solely in-frame clones and lacks some. This table has around 62,000 clones, about three quarters appearing once. The sequencing input was PBMCs. The gene calls are TRBV7-2 and TRBJ2-1; 11 bases are shared with TRBD2. This receptor was obtained from a man in his forties or fifties in good health and CMV-seronegative. As DNA, the CDR3 is TGTGCCAGCAGCTGGCGGAGGGGGCTAGCGGGGGGAAATGAGCAGTTCTTC. This gives the protein CASSWRRGLAGGNEQFF.